The next 22 T cell receptor beta chains were all read from a single sample in a study of shared clonotypes between healthy human individuals. Method: immunoSEQ multiplex PCR; TCRdb's copy keeps in-frame clones and lacks some. The table has fewer than 2.5 million clones, approximately 94% seen once. The material sequenced was naive CD4+ T cells from PBMCs. Stated subset: CD45RA+ positively selected. The origin of the receptors is a man younger than 35 in good health. Some clones in this sample may be carry-over from other donors' samples.

Comments on this clone: This specimen includes other DNA sequences encoding the same CDR3. The chain combines TRBV7-2 with TRBJ2-5; 7 bases are shared with TRBD2. Per germline, CDR1 SGHTA and CDR2 FQGNSA. V was clipped by 2 bases and J by 1 base; unmatched bases: 1. The CDR3 sequence is 14 residues long. The CDR3, as DNA: TGTGCCAGCAGCTTACTAGCGGCCCAAGAGACCCAGTACTTC. This encodes CASSLLAAQETQYF.

The chain is built from TRBV2 and TRBJ1-2; the match to TRBD1 covers 9 bases. The CDR3 length is 14 residues. The V segment lost 8 bases and the J segment 4 bases; nucleotides outside the gene matches: 8. The germline V gene has CDR1 SNHLY and CDR2 FYNNEI. The CDR3 here is CASVATGGAYGYTF. In DNA form, the CDR3 reads TGTGCCAGCGTCGCAACAGGGGGCGCCTATGGCTACACCTTC.

The CDR3: CASSPTGGEQPQHF. The CDR3 nucleotides read TGTGCCAGCTCACCGACAGGGGGCGAGCAGCCCCAGCATTTT. The chain joins TRBV18 to TRBJ1-5; TRBD1 aligns across 10 bases. The CDR3 has 14 amino acids. V lost 3 bases and J lost 7; bases outside the gene matches: 3. CDR1 and CDR2 from the germline V gene are KGHSH and LQKENI.

V gene TRBV9 combines with J gene TRBJ2-4, with TRBD1 matching 8 bases. V gave up 4 bases and J gave up 8 bases; unmatched junction bases: 8. The V gene's germline CDR1 is SGDLS and CDR2 YYNGEE. The CDR3 runs 14 residues. The DNA of the CDR3 is TGTGCCAGCAGCAACCGGGACAGGTCAGACATTCAGTACTTC. This encodes CASSNRDRSDIQYF.

The V and J genes are TRBV7-7 and TRBJ2-3; the match to TRBD2 covers 8 bases. V was clipped by 5 bases and J by 4 bases; unmatched bases: 8. The CDR3 loop spans 15 amino acids. Looked up from germline, CDR1 is SSHAT and CDR2 is FNYEAQ (reference sequence). CDR3 sequence reads: CASSPSGGLADTQYF. The CDR3 DNA follows: TGTGCCAGCAGCCCCTCGGGGGGGTTGGCAGATACGCAGTATTTT.

The table lists this clone with a few counts. CDR3 amino acids: CSDGHGNQPQHF. In DNA, the CDR3 is TGCAGCGACGGACACGGCAATCAGCCCCAGCATTTT. The chain employs TRBV29-1 and TRBJ1-5; weak D call: TRBD1 (5 bases). CDR3 size: 12 residues. Per the germline V gene, CDR1 is SQVTM and CDR2 is ANQGSEA. V lost 7 bases and J lost 2, with 9 bases in between.

This chain uses TRBV27 with TRBJ2-5; the D is unclear. V was trimmed by 5 bases and J by 5 bases, leaving 9 bases between them. The CDR3 is 12 amino acids. CDR1 and CDR2 (germline): MNHEY, SMNVEV (reference sequence). The CDR3 protein is CASSDPWETQYF. DNA for the CDR3: TGTGCCAGCAGTGATCCTTGGGAGACCCAGTACTTC.

This clone has a single count. This sequence joins TRBV4-3 and TRBJ2-6; D uncertain. Trimming removed 4 bases from V and 2 bases from J, with 6 bases in between. CDR1 LGHNA and CDR2 YSLEER come from the germline V gene. The CDR3 is made up of 14 amino acids. CDR3 nucleotide sequence: TGCGCCAGCAGCCCTCAGCCTGGGGCCAACGTCCTGACTTTC. Amino acid sequence: CASSPQPGANVLTF.

The chain is built from TRBV19 and TRBJ2-1; unclear D gene. V lost 3 bases and J lost 8, with 11 bases in between. Per germline, CDR1 LNHDA and CDR2 SQIVND (reference sequence). The CDR3 is 13 amino acids. The CDR3, as DNA: TGTGCCAGTAGTATGGCTGGTCGGGATGAGCAGTTCTTC. Translated: CASSMAGRDEQFF.

This chain uses TRBV28 with TRBJ2-3; TRBD2 agrees at 11 bases. The CDR3 totals 16 residues. V lost 7 bases and J lost 1; bases outside the gene matches: 7. Germline CDR1 and CDR2: MDHEN and SYDVKM. In DNA, the CDR3 is TGTGCCAGCATTCCTAGCGGGAGGACGGGCACAGATACGCAGTATTTT. This encodes CASIPSGRTGTDTQYF.

This clone has only one observation. This chain joins TRBV7-8 and TRBJ2-7, with 9 bases matching TRBD1. In germline, CDR1 is SGHVS, CDR2 FQNEAQ. CDR3 length: 14 residues. After removal of 5 bases from V and 5 bases from J, the junction contained 7 bases not matched to a gene. CDR3 loop: CASSLRDRVNEQYF. The CDR3 region has the DNA TGTGCCAGCAGCCTCCGGGACAGGGTAAACGAGCAGTACTTC.

This clone was counted once. The chain carries TRBV28 and TRBJ1-6; D may be TRBD1 (6 bases). The CDR3 runs 14 residues. CDR1 is MDHEN and CDR2 is SYDVKM in the germline V gene. Deletions cut 3 bases from V and 7 bases from J, with 10 bases between. The CDR3 region has the DNA TGTGCCAGCAGTTTTGGGACAACGAATTCACCCCTCCACTTT. It is translated as CASSFGTTNSPLHF. The entire variable domain, with the rest obtained from reference TRBV28 and TRBJ1-6, is as follows: DVKVTQSSRYLVKRTGEKVFLECVQDMDHENMFWYRQDPGLGLRLIYFSYDVKMKEKGDIPEGYSVSREKKERFSLILESASTNQTSMYLCASSFGTTNSPLHFGNGTRLTVT.

The V call is TRBV28, the J call TRBJ2-5, with 11 bases lining up with TRBD2. Germline CDR1 MDHEN, CDR2 SYDVKM. The CDR3 has 15 amino acids. V lost 2 bases to trimming and J lost 5 bases; unmatched junction nucleotides: 4. The chain's CDR3 is CASSLELAGAETQYF. The CDR3 coding sequence is TGTGCCAGCAGTTTAGAACTAGCGGGAGCGGAGACCCAGTACTTC.

The J gene is TRBJ2-2, the V gene TRBV5-4; 9 bases are shared with TRBD2. Trimming removed 4 bases from V and 4 bases from J; junction bases left unmatched: 5. Germline lookup yields CDR1 SGHNT and CDR2 YYREEE (reference sequence). The CDR3 runs to 15 residues. CDR3 residues: CASSPPGLATGELFF. In DNA, the CDR3 is TGTGCCAGCAGCCCCCCGGGACTAGCCACCGGGGAGCTGTTTTTT.

With respect to this clone: Within the sample, other DNA sequences also encode this same CDR3. As DNA, the CDR3 is TGTGCCAGCAGTGGCTTGGATACGCAGTATTTT. Its protein is CASSGLDTQYF. The chain links TRBV6-1 to TRBJ2-3, with D unresolved. Per germline, CDR1 MNHNS and CDR2 SASEGT. V was trimmed by 4 bases and J by 6 bases, leaving 5 bases between them. This CDR3 has 11 residues.

The gene calls are TRBV30 and TRBJ2-1; 8 nucleotides line up with TRBD2. Unmatched junction bases numbered 10, after V lost 2 bases and J lost 1 base. The CDR3 extends over 17 amino acids. The germline V gene has CDR1 GTSNPN and CDR2 SVGIG (reference sequence). The CDR3 DNA sequence: TGTGCCTGGAGTAGAGGGCGGGAGGAGAGGTCCTACAATGAGCAGTTCTTC. This translates into CAWSRGREERSYNEQFF.

This chain uses TRBV5-8 with TRBJ1-5, with 9 bases fitting TRBD1. This CDR3 is 14 amino acids long. V was clipped by 3 bases and J by 4 bases; unmatched bases: 2. Germline CDR1 is SGHTS and CDR2 is YDEGEE. This chain's CDR3 is CASSWTGVNQPQHF. CDR3 sequence (DNA): TGTGCCAGCAGCTGGACAGGGGTTAATCAGCCCCAGCATTTT.

In regard to this clone: This sample also contains other DNA sequences that code for the same CDR3. The chain couples TRBV28 to TRBJ1-4; 11 bases match TRBD1. V lost 2 bases to trimming and J lost 8 bases; unmatched junction nucleotides: 4. Germline loops: CDR1 MDHEN, CDR2 SYDVKM. This CDR3 spans 15 amino acids. The CDR3 DNA is TGTGCCAGCAGTTTAGGGGGACAGGGGGGCGAAAAACTGTTTTTT. Translated, it gives CASSLGGQGGEKLFF. The full variable domain, its missing parts supplied by reference TRBV28 and TRBJ1-4, is DVKVTQSSRYLVKRTGEKVFLECVQDMDHENMFWYRQDPGLGLRLIYFSYDVKMKEKGDIPEGYSVSREKKERFSLILESASTNQTSMYLCASSLGGQGGEKLFFGSGTQLSVL.

This chain joins TRBV5-1 and TRBJ2-2; the D is unclear. The CDR3 contains 17 residues. From germline, CDR1 is SGHRS and CDR2 YFSETQ. V shed 0 bases and J shed 2 bases, with 14 bases lying between them. CDR3 sequence reads: CASSLVPLQVNTGELFF. The CDR3 nucleotides are TGCGCCAGCAGCTTGGTCCCTCTCCAAGTTAACACCGGGGAGCTGTTTTTT.

The chain recombines TRBV28 with TRBJ2-7; D is ambiguous. The V gene lost 2 bases and the J gene lost 5 bases, with 7 bases spanning the gap. Per germline, CDR1 MDHEN and CDR2 SYDVKM. The CDR3 is made up of 12 amino acids. The CDR3 sequence: CASSLLLDEQYF. The CDR3 nucleotides are TGTGCCAGCAGTTTACTACTGGACGAGCAGTACTTC.

CDR3 coding DNA: TGCAGTGCCCTAAAGTCGGCTGTGCAGTACTTC. Protein product: CSALKSAVQYF. This chain joins TRBV20-1 and TRBJ2-7; D not certain. Germline values: CDR1 DFQATT, CDR2 SNEGSKA (reference sequence). V dropped 6 bases and J dropped 9 bases, with 15 bases sitting between them. CDR3 length: 11 residues.

This chain joins TRBV6-4 and TRBJ2-3; 7 nucleotides line up with TRBD1. The ends lost 2 bases at V and 2 bases at J; junction bases unmatched: 1. Germline CDR1 is MRHNA and CDR2 is SNTAGT. CDR3 length equals 14 residues. CDR3 in amino acids: CASSDRGLTDTQYF. CDR3 in DNA: TGTGCCAGCAGTGACAGGGGGCTCACAGATACGCAGTATTTT.